The table lists the clone carrying this TCR beta chain with many counts. Its antigen is not identified. Using a J-beta primer mix together with a sample-barcoded 5' primer, a second PCR was run for about 6 to 11 cycles. A single record per CDR3 protein comes from TCRdb applying MiXCR to the 5' RACE reads. The table records hundreds of thousands of distinct CDR3 sequences, approximately 30% of them present only once. The sample is drawn from a study of blood T cells in healthy people across ages. Study information: When template switching was applied, about one barcoded beta molecule was captured per two T cells. Findings and caveats of the study: Without sorted subsets, naive and antigen-experienced compartments could not be conclusively compared.

Per the germline V gene, CDR1 is MNHEY and CDR2 is SVGAGI. The CDR3 is made up of 12 amino acids. Trimming took 7 bases from V and 9 from J, leaving 13 bases between them. This chain links TRBV6-5 with TRBJ2-1; a possible D gene is TRBD2 (6 bases). This sequence originates from a woman of 80 years or more in good health. The sample was blood. CDR3 sequence (DNA): TGTGCCAGCAAGGCGGGGTCAAGTGAGCAGTTCTTC. It yields the protein CASKAGSSEQFF.